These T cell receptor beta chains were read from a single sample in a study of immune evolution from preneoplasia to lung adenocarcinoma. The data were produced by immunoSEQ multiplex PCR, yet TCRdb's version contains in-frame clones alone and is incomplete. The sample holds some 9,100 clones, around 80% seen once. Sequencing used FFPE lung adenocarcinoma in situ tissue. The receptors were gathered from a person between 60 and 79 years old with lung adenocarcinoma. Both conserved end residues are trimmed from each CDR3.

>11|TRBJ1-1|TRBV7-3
ASSLEGTTEAF
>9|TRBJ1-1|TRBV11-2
ASSWRDEAF
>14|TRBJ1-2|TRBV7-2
ASSLETGGLNYGYT
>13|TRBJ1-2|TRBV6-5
ASSYQGRESYGYT
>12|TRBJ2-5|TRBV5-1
ASSLGQGRETQY
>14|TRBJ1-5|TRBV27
ASSFSRTVGNQPQH
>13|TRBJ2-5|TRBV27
ASSPYRGRGETQY
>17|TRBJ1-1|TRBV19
ASSLVVRQGGFLLPEAF
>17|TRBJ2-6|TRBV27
ASSLRRTGALSGANVLT
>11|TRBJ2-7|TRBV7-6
ASSRAANYEQY
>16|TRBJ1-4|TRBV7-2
ASRGFSGGPPTNEKLF
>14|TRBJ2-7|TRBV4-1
ASSRGAGQGVYEQY
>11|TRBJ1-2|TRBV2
ASTIQVTYGYT
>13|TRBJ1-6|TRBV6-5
ASSRTVPRNSPLH
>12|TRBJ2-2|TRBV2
ASRAGPNTGELF
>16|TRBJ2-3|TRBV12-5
ASGLSLARASGGDTQY
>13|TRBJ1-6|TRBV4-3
ASSQESQGKTPLH
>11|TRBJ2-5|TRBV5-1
ASRPGTEETQY
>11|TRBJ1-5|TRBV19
ASSLTGDQPQH
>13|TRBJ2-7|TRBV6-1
ASSEVDREFYKQY
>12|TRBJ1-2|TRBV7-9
ASRSGQGAGGYT
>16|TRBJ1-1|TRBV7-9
ASSDPVALDRLNTEAF
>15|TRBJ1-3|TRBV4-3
ASSQARQLHSGNTIY
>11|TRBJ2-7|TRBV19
ASSGTPFYEQY
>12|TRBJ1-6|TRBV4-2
ASSQGGYNSPLH
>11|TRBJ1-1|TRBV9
ASSERPRGEAF
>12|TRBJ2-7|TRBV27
ASSPRTGFDEQY
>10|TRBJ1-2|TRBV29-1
SVDGANYGYT
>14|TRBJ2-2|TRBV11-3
ASSNPDRANTGELF
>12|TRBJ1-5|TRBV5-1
ASSLAPGDQPQH
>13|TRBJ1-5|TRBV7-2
ASSPHASQGLPQH
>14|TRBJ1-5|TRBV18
ASSPGAGGPYQPQH
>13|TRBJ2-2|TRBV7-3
ASRSGGPNTGELF
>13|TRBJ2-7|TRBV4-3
ASSQTGAGTSEQY
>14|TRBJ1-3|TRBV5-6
ASSFWGGSSGNTIY
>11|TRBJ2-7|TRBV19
ASKLGTGAEQY
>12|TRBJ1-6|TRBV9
ASSAVQGNSPLH
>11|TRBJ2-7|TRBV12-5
ASGPSGGDEQY
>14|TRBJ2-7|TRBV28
ASSLWGGGSSYEQY
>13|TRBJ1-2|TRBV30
ASPVGTAGVYGYT
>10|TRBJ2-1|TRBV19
ASREGYNEQF
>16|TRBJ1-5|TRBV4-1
ASSQTGQGAGSNQPQH
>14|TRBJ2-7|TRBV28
ASSPLGTASFYEQY
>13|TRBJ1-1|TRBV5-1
ASSPGTGQNTEAF
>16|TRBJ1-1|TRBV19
ASSKSRGQAPRGTEAF
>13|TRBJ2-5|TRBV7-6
ASSLAGSEGETQY
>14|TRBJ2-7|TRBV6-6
ASSYLRRGVSYEQY
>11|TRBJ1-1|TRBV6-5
ASSSYGYTEAF
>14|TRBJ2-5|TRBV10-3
AISESIGTGQETQY
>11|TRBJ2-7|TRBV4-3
ASSQRPWREQY
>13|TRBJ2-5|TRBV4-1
ASSQPGGAEETQY
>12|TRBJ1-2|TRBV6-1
ASSEIGGVYGYT
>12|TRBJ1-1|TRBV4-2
ASSQDSGRTEAF
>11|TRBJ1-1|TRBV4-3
ASSRTANTEAF
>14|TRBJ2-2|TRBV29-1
SVAGGWGREAGELF
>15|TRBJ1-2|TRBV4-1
ASSQESGVRGSDGYT
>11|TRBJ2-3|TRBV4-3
ASSQGATDTQY
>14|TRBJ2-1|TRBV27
ASSYQAGGPGDEQF